The 15 T cell receptor beta chains below all came from one sample that was sequenced in a study of shared clonotypes between healthy human individuals. The method was immunoSEQ multiplex PCR; TCRdb's version includes in-frame clones alone and lacks a portion of them. Of under 1,100,000 clones in the sample, about 75% are singletons; the top ten hold approximately 1.5%. The sequenced material came from memory CD4+ T cells sorted from blood. The subset denotes: CD45RA-negative fraction. These receptors all come from a man aged 18-30 years in good health.

The chain has TRBV19 and TRBJ1-1, with D tentatively TRBD1 (5 bases). Germline values: CDR1 LNHDA, CDR2 SQIVND (reference sequence). This CDR3 is 14 amino acids long. The V gene lost 3 bases and the J gene lost 7 bases, with 15 bases spanning the gap. The DNA of the CDR3 is TGTGCCAGTAGTATCAAACACGGGACCGGTGAAGCTTTCTTT. The encoded protein is CASSIKHGTGEAFF.

The rearrangement joins TRBV6-5 to TRBJ1-2; D is possibly TRBD1 (5 bases). V was trimmed by 2 bases and J by 2 bases, leaving 15 bases between them. The V gene's germline CDR1 is MNHEY and CDR2 SVGAGI. CDR3 length equals 16 residues. As DNA, the CDR3 is TGTGCCAGCAGTTACCGGGGGTTGACAGCAAACTATGGCTACACCTTC. This translates into CASSYRGLTANYGYTF.

The chain employs TRBV9 and TRBJ1-2, with TRBD1 matching 10 bases. Germline CDR1 SGDLS, CDR2 YYNGEE. J was trimmed by 3 bases and V by 3 bases; bases with no gene match: 2. The CDR3 covers 14 residues. The CDR3 sequence is CASSGGTGDYGYTF. The CDR3 DNA sequence: TGTGCCAGCAGCGGAGGGACAGGGGACTATGGCTACACCTTC.

This clone turned up a few times. This sequence joins TRBV5-6 and TRBJ2-7, with 8 bases fitting TRBD1. The length of the CDR3 is 16 residues. Germline V CDR1 and CDR2: SGHDT, YYEEEE. The V segment lost 4 bases and the J segment 5 bases; nucleotides outside the gene matches: 14. The CDR3 sequence: CASSPRLGGQGHEQYF. In DNA form, the CDR3 reads TGTGCCAGCAGCCCCCGTTTAGGAGGACAGGGCCACGAGCAGTACTTC.

V and J are TRBV7-2 and TRBJ2-6, with D unclear. The CDR3 totals 15 residues. The germline CDR1 and CDR2 sequences are SGHTA and FQGNSA. Deletions cut 3 bases from V and 0 bases from J, with 6 bases between. CDR3 in amino acids: CASSLIGSGANVLTF. The CDR3 region has the DNA TGTGCCAGCAGCTTGATCGGCTCTGGGGCCAACGTCCTGACTTTC.

This clone was picked up a small number of times. The rearrangement links TRBV7-3 to TRBJ2-3, with TRBD2 identical over 13 bases. The CDR3 is 16 residues long. V lost 4 bases and J lost 6; bases outside the gene matches: 7. From germline, CDR1 is SGHTA and CDR2 FQGTGA. CDR3 amino acids: CASSSGLAGPRDTQYF. The CDR3 nucleotides read TGTGCCAGCAGCTCGGGACTAGCGGGGCCTCGGGATACGCAGTATTTT.

Of note for this clone: A much larger clone lies a single base off, so this may be a read error. This sequence joins TRBV30 and TRBJ1-4, with a weak D call TRBD1 (5 bases). The CDR3 contains 15 residues. Germline assignment: CDR1 GTSNPN and CDR2 SVGIG (reference sequence). CDR3 DNA sequence: TGTGCCTGGAGTCAGGGAGGGAGAACTAATGGAAAACTGTTTTTT. Translated, it gives CAWSQGGRTNGKLFF.

The chain links TRBV6-5 to TRBJ2-7; TRBD2 matches at 7 bases. Trimming at V came to 2 bases and at J to 7 bases, leaving 14 bases not matched to a gene. Germline V gives CDR1 MNHEY, CDR2 SVGAGI. The CDR3 is made up of 16 amino acids. The CDR3 loop is CASSYLFGGILGEQYF. DNA of the CDR3: TGTGCCAGCAGTTACCTCTTCGGGGGGATCTTGGGGGAGCAGTACTTC.

The chain uses TRBV4-1 and TRBJ1-2; 7 bases are a match to TRBD1. Germline V lookup: CDR1 MGHRA, CDR2 YSYEKL. This CDR3 is built from 15 residues. The V segment lost 4 bases and the J segment 4 bases; nucleotides outside the gene matches: 9. Here the CDR3 reads CASSPRQGATYGYTF. CDR3 coding DNA: TGCGCCAGCAGCCCACGACAGGGAGCTACCTATGGCTACACCTTC.

This chain's CDR3 is CASSLFSLGQETQYF. The CDR3 coding sequence is TGTGCCAGCAGCTTATTCTCTCTGGGCCAAGAGACCCAGTACTTC. The chain has TRBV7-9 and TRBJ2-5, with D unresolved. The V end lost 2 bases, the J end lost 1 base, and 11 bases lay between the germline ends. The CDR3 spans 15 residues. Germline CDR1 reads SEHNR; CDR2 reads FQNEAQ (reference sequence).

In its sample, this clone was seen many times. The rearrangement uses TRBV11-2 and TRBJ2-2, with a tentative D call TRBD1 (5 bases). Trimming cost V 0 bases and J 0 bases, with 8 bases left between them. The CDR3 runs 16 residues. The germline V gene has CDR1 SGHAT and CDR2 FQNNGV. The DNA for the CDR3 is TGTGCCAGCAGCTTAGAGGCAGGGTCGAACACCGGGGAGCTGTTTTTT. Its translation: CASSLEAGSNTGELFF.

Note on this clone: Other DNA sequences in the sample encode the same CDR3. This rearrangement joins TRBV5-6 to TRBJ2-5, with 7 bases aligning to TRBD2. The CDR3 has 14 residues. The trim removed 0 bases at V and 2 bases at J, leaving 1 base unmatched. Per germline, CDR1 SGHDT and CDR2 YYEEEE. The CDR3 nucleotides are TGTGCCAGCAGCTTGGCGGGGGGACAAGAGACCCAGTACTTC. Protein product: CASSLAGGQETQYF.

This clone was seen a few times. J is TRBJ1-1 and V is TRBV28, with TRBD1 as a possible D gene (5 bases). CDR3 length equals 14 residues. In germline, CDR1 is MDHEN, CDR2 SYDVKM. The V gene lost 2 bases and the J gene lost 2 bases, with 9 bases spanning the gap. CDR3 sequence (DNA): TGTGCCAGCAGTTTAGCAGGGATTAACACTGAAGCTTTCTTT. It codes for CASSLAGINTEAFF.

The CDR3 DNA is TGTGCCAGCAACCTGCTTGGGGAAAAACTGTTTTTT. Translated, it gives CASNLLGEKLFF. V is TRBV28 and J is TRBJ1-4; D ambiguous. The CDR3 runs 12 residues. The V gene's germline CDR1 is MDHEN and CDR2 SYDVKM. V was clipped by 7 bases and J by 8 bases, with 11 bases between them.

This rearrangement joins TRBV5-1 to TRBJ2-3; 7 nucleotides agree with TRBD2. Germline V gene lookup returns CDR1 SGHRS and CDR2 YFSETQ. CDR3 length equals 16 residues. Germline trimming cut 4 bases from V and 2 bases from J; bases unmatched to any gene: 10. DNA for the CDR3: TGCGCCAGCAGCATTAGGTTAGCGGGCCACACAGATACGCAGTATTTT. Residues: CASSIRLAGHTDTQYF.